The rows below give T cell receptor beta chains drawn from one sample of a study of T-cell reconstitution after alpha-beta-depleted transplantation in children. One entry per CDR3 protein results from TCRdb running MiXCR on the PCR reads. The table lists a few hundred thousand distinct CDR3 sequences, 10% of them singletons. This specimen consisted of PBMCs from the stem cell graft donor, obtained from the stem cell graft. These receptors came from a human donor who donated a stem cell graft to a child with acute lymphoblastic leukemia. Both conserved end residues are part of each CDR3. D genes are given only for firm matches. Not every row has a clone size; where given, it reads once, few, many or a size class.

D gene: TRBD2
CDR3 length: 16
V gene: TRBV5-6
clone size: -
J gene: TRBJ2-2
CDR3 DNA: TGTGCCAGCAGCTCTCTACTAGCGGGCAACACCGGGGAGCTGTTTTTT
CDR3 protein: CASSSLLAGNTGELFF

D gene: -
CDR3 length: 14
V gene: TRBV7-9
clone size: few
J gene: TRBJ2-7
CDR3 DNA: TGTGCCAGCAGCTTAGGGGCCCGGGGCTACGAGCAGTACTTC
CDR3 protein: CASSLGARGYEQYF

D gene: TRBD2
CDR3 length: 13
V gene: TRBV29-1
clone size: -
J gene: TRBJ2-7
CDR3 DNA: TGCAGCGTGATACCGGGACTAGCGTCCGAGCAGTACTTC
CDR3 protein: CSVIPGLASEQYF

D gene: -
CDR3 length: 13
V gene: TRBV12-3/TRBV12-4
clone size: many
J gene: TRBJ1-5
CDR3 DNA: TGTGCCAGCAGTTTAAGGGGGGAGGAGCCCCAGCATTTT
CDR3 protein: CASSLRGEEPQHF

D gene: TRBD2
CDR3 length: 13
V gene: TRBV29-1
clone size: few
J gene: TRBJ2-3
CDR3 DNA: TGCAGCGTGACGCGGGAGAGCACAGATACGCAGTATTTT
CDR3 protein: CSVTRESTDTQYF

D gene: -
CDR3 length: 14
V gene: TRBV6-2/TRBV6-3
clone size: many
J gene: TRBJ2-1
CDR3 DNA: TGTGCCAGCAGTTGGGGGGGCGGTTACAATGAGCAGTTCTTC
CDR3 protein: CASSWGGGYNEQFF

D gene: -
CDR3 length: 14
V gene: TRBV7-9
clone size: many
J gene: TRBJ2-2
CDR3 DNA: TGTGCCAGCAGCCCACCCGTGGCCACCGGGGAGCTGTTTTTT
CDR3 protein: CASSPPVATGELFF

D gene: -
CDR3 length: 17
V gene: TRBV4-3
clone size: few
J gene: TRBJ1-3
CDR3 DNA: TGCGCCAGCAGCCAACAGGGCCCCCAGTTCTCTGGAAACACCATATATTTT
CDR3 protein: CASSQQGPQFSGNTIYF

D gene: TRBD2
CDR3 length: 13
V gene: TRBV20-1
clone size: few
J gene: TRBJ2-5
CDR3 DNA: TGCAGTGCTAAGAAAGCGGGAGTGGAGACCCAGTACTTC
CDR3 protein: CSAKKAGVETQYF

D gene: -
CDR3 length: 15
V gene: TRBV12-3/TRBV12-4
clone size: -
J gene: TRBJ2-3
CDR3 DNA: TGTGCCAGCAGTTTAAACGGGCAACGGGGAGATACGCAGTATTTT
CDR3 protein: CASSLNGQRGDTQYF

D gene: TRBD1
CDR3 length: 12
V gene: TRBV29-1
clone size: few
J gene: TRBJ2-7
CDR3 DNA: TGCAGCGCCCGGGACAGTGCCTACGAGCAGTACTTC
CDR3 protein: CSARDSAYEQYF

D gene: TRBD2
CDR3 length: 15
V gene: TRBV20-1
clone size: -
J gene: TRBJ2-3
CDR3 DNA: TGCAGTGCCTGGGGGCGGGAGGCGTCCACAGATACGCAGTATTTT
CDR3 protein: CSAWGREASTDTQYF

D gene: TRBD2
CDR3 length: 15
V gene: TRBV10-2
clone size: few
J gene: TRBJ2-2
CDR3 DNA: TGCGCCAGCTCCATAGCGGGAGTGGGAACCGGGGAGCTGTTTTTT
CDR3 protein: CASSIAGVGTGELFF

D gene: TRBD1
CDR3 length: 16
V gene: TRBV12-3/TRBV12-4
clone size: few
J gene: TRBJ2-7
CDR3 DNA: TGTGCCAGCAGTAGTCCGGGACAGGCCAGCTCCTACGAGCAGTACTTC
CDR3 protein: CASSSPGQASSYEQYF

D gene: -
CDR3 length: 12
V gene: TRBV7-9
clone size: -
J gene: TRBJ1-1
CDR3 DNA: TGTGCCAGCAGCTTAGACCCCCCTGAAGCTTTCTTT
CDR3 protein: CASSLDPPEAFF

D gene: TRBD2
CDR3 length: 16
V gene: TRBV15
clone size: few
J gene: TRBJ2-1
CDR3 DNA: TGTGCCACCAGCAGTTCCCTAGCGGGAGGAGGAAATGAGCAGTTCTTC
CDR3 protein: CATSSSLAGGGNEQFF

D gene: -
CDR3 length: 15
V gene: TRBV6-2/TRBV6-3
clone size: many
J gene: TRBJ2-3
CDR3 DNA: TGTGCCAGCAGAGATCTAGGGACCGCCGGAGATACGCAGTATTTT
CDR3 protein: CASRDLGTAGDTQYF

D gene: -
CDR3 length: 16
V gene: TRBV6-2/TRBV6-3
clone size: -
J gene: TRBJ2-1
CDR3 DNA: TGTGCCAGCAGTTATGGGGCCCCCCTGGTGGACAATGAGCAGTTCTTC
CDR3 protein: CASSYGAPLVDNEQFF

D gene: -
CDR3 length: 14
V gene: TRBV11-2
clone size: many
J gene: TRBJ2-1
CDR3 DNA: TGTGCCAGCGCAAGGGGGGGGACCTACAATGAGCAGTTCTTC
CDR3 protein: CASARGGTYNEQFF

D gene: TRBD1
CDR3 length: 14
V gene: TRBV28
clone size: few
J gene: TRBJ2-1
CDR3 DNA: TGTGCCAGCAGTTTACAGGGGGCGAGGAATGAGCAGTTCTTC
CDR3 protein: CASSLQGARNEQFF

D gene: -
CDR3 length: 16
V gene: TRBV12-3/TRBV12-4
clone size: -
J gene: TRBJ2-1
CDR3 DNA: TGTGCCAGCAGTTTAGCCCGCAGGACCTCCTACAATGAGCAGTTCTTC
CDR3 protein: CASSLARRTSYNEQFF

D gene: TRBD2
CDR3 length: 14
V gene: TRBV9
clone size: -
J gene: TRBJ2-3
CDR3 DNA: TGTGCCAGCAGCGTATGGGGGGGTTCGGATACGCAGTATTTT
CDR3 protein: CASSVWGGSDTQYF

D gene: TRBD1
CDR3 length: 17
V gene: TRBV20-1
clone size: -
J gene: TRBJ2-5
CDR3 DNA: TGCAGTGCCATCCCCGGGACAGGGGGCTTTATGCAAGAGACCCAGTACTTC
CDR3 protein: CSAIPGTGGFMQETQYF

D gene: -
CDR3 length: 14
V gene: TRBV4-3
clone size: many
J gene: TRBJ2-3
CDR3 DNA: TGCGCCAGCAGCCAAGAACCGGGAATAGATACGCAGTATTTT
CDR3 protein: CASSQEPGIDTQYF

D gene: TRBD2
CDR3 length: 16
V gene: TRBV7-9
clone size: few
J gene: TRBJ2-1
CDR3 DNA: TGTGCCAGCAGCCCGATAGCGGGAGGAACCTACAATGAGCAGTTCTTC
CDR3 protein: CASSPIAGGTYNEQFF

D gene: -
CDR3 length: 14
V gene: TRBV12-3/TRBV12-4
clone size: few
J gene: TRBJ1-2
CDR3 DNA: TGTGCCAGCAGTTTAAAGGTGGGGAACTATGGCTACACCTTC
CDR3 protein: CASSLKVGNYGYTF

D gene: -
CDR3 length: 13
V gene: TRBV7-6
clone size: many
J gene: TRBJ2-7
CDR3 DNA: TGTGCCAGCAGCTTAGCGGGGATGGTCGAGCAGTACTTC
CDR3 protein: CASSLAGMVEQYF

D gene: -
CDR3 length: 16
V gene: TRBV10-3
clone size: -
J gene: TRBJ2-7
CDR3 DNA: TGTGCCATCAGTACAGCACAGGGACAATTCTCCTACGAGCAGTACTTC
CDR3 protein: CAISTAQGQFSYEQYF

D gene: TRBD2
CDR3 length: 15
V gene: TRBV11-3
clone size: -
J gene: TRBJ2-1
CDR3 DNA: TGTGCCAGCAGCTTAGTACTAGCGGAACCCAATGAGCAGTTCTTC
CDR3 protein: CASSLVLAEPNEQFF

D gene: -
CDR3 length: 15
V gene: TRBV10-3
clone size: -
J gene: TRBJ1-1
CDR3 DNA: TGTGCCATCAGTGAGTCGATCGGGGGAAACACTGAAGCTTTCTTT
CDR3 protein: CAISESIGGNTEAFF

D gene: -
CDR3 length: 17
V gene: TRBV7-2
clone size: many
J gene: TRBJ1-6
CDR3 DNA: TGTGCCAGCAGCTTAGTACAGGGCGGTTCCTATAATTCACCCCTCCACTTT
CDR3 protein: CASSLVQGGSYNSPLHF

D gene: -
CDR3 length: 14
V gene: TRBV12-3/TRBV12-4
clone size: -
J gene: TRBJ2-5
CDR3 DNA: TGTGCCAGCAGCCCGATACAGGGAAGTACGACCCAGTACTTC
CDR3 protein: CASSPIQGSTTQYF

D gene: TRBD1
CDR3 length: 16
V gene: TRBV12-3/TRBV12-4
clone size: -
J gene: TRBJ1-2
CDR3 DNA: TGTGCCAGCAGCACTACCGACAGGGGGCGACTCTATGGCTACACCTTC
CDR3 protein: CASSTTDRGRLYGYTF

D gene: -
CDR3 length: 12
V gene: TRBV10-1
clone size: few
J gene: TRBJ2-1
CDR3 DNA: TGCGCCAGAGGAGGGGAGAGGGTTGAGCAGTTCTTC
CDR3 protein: CARGGERVEQFF

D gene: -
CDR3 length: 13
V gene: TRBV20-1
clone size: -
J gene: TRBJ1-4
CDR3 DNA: TGCAGTGCTCCCCAGGTGGGGACTGAAAAACTGTTTTTT
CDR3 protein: CSAPQVGTEKLFF

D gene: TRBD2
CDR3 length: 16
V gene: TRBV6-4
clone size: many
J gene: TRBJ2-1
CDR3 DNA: TGTGCCAGCAGTCACAACGGGGGAGGGTCCTACAATGAGCAGTTCTTC
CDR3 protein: CASSHNGGGSYNEQFF

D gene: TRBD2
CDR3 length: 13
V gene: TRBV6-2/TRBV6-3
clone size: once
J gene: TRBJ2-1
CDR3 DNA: TGTGCCAGCAGGCTGGGACTAGCGTTTGAGCAGTTCTTC
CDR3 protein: CASRLGLAFEQFF

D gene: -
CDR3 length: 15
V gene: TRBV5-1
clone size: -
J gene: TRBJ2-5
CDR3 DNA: TGCGCCAGCAGCTTGGATGGAGCGAACCAAGAGACCCAGTACTTC
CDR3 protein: CASSLDGANQETQYF

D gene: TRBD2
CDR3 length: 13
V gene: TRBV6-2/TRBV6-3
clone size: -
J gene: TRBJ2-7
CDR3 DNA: TGTGCCAGCAGTCCGGGACTAATCTACGAGCAGTACTTC
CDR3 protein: CASSPGLIYEQYF

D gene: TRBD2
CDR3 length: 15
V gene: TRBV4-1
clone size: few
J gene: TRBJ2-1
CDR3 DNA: TGCGCCAGCAGCCAAGGGGCTAGCGGGGGTAATGAGCAGTTCTTC
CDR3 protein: CASSQGASGGNEQFF

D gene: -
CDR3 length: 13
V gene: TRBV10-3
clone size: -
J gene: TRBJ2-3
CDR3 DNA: TGTGCCATCAGTGAGCCGAACACAGATACGCAGTATTTT
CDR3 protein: CAISEPNTDTQYF

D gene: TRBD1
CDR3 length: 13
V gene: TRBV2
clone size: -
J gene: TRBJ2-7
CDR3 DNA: TGTGCCAGCGCGAAGACAGGGTTCGGCGAGCAGTACTTC
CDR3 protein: CASAKTGFGEQYF

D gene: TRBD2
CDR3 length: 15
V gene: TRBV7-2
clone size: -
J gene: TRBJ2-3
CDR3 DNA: TGTGCCAGCAGCTTTCTAGCGGGATACACAGATACGCAGTATTTT
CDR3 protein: CASSFLAGYTDTQYF

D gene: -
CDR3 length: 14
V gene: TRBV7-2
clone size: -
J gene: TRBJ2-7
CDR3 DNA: TGTGCCAGCAGCTTAGGAAGGGATGGGTACGAGCAGTACTTC
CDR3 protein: CASSLGRDGYEQYF

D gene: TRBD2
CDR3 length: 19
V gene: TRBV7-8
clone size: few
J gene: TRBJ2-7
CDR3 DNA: TGTGCCAGCAGCTTAGTGCGCGGGAGGGCGTACGAGTTATCCTACGAGCAGTACTTC
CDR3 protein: CASSLVRGRAYELSYEQYF

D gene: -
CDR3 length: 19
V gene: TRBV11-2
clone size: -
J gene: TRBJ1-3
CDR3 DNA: TGTGCCACCAGCACCCAACCAGGGCTGTTAGGGGGCTCTGGAAACACCATATATTTT
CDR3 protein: CATSTQPGLLGGSGNTIYF